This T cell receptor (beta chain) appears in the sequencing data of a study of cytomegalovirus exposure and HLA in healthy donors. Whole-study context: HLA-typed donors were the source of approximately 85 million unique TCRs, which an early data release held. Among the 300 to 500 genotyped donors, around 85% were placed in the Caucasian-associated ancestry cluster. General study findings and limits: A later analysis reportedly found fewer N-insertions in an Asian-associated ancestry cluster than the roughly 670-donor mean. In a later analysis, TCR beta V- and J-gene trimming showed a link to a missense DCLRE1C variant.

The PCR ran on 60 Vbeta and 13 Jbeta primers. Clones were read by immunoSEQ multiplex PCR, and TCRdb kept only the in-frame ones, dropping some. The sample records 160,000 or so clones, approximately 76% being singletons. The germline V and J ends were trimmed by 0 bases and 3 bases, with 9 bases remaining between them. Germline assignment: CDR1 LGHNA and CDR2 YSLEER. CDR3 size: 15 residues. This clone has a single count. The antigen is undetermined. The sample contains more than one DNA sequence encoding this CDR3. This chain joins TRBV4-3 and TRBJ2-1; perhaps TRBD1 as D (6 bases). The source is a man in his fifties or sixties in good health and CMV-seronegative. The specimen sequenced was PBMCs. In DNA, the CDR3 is TGCGCCAGCAGCCAAGAACAGGGAGACTACAATGAGCAGTTCTTC. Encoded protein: CASSQEQGDYNEQFF.